This T cell receptor (beta chain) was captured by sequencing in a study of radiotherapy plus CTLA-4 blockade in lung cancer. Across the study: For approximately 19% of patients, objective responses occurred, and approximately 31% had disease control.

To note about this clone: Its antigen is unknown.

Trimming stripped 7 bases from V and 3 bases from J, with 13 bases between. The germline V gene encodes CDR1 MNHEY and CDR2 SVGAGI. This CDR3 is built from 13 residues. Notes on the study in general: After radiotherapy and ipilimumab, tumor-derived clones expanded in peripheral blood.

Sequencing was performed with immunoSEQ multiplex PCR; in TCRdb, only in-frame clones are kept and a portion is missing. The repertoire consists of fewer than 40,000 clones, with roughly 71% occurring once and the leading ten covering roughly 4.7%. The chain has TRBV6-5 and TRBJ2-7; a weak D match, TRBD1 (6 bases). Sequencing was performed on peripheral blood, taken from a patient treated with radiotherapy plus ipilimumab. The TCR sequence derives from a human donor with non-small cell lung cancer whose response to radiotherapy plus ipilimumab could not be evaluated. The CDR3 DNA is TGTGCCAGCAACCCGGGACACGGCTACGAGCAGTACTTC. It encodes CASNPGHGYEQYF.